These T cell receptor beta chains were read from a single sample in a study of cytomegalovirus exposure and HLA in healthy donors. Method: immunoSEQ multiplex PCR; TCRdb's copy keeps in-frame clones and lacks some. The table shows around 93,000 clones, with 82% occurring only once. Sequenced: PBMCs. Receptors originate from a man aged 25 to 40 in good health and CMV-seropositive. The CDR3 runs from the conserved cysteine through the conserved F or W. The D gene is left open where the match is weak. For some rows the clone size is stated as once, few or many, or as a class when expanded; others skip it.

cdr3_aa | cdr3_nt | cdr3_length | d_call | j_call | clone_size | v_call
CAISEPRTSVRYEQYF | TGTGCCATCAGTGAGCCGAGGACTAGCGTTCGATACGAGCAGTACTTC | 16 | TRBD2 | TRBJ2-7 | - | TRBV10-3
CASVPTGPGANVLTF | TGTGCCAGCGTCCCAACAGGTCCTGGGGCCAACGTCCTGACTTTC | 15 | - | TRBJ2-6 | - | TRBV7-9
CASSFGGAVETQYF | TGTGCCAGCAGTTTTGGGGGGGCAGTCGAGACCCAGTACTTC | 14 | - | TRBJ2-5 | once | TRBV28
CASKGQAFLTDTQYF | TGTGCCAGTAAGGGACAGGCCTTTCTCACAGATACGCAGTATTTT | 15 | TRBD1 | TRBJ2-3 | - | TRBV19
CASSISGSAPYNEQFF | TGTGCCAGTAGTATTAGCGGGAGTGCCCCCTACAATGAGCAGTTCTTC | 16 | TRBD2 | TRBJ2-1 | - | TRBV19
CASSGRAGFNQPQHF | TGTGCCAGCAGCGGGAGGGCAGGCTTCAATCAGCCCCAGCATTTT | 15 | - | TRBJ1-5 | - | TRBV2
CASSETGFSGFSTDTQYF | TGTGCCAGCAGTGAAACGGGGTTTAGCGGCTTTAGCACAGATACGCAGTATTTT | 18 | - | TRBJ2-3 | - | TRBV6-1
CASGLSQGLSDTQYF | TGTGCTAGTGGTTTGTCTCAGGGTTTATCAGATACGCAGTATTTT | 15 | - | TRBJ2-3 | - | TRBV12-5
CASSPRTDYRQWNTEAFF | TGTGCCAGCAGCCCGCGGACAGATTACAGACAGTGGAACACTGAAGCTTTCTTT | 18 | - | TRBJ1-1 | - | TRBV9
CAWSVLRSSEQYF | TGTGCCTGGAGTGTACTTAGGTCTAGCGAGCAGTACTTC | 13 | - | TRBJ2-7 | - | TRBV30
CASSEFGLGEQYF | TGCGCCAGCAGTGAGTTTGGCCTCGGGGAGCAGTACTTC | 13 | - | TRBJ2-7 | - | TRBV10-1
CASAEEGNEQFF | TGTGCCAGCGCTGAGGAGGGGAATGAGCAGTTCTTC | 12 | - | TRBJ2-1 | few | TRBV27
CASSKKPPTGTYEQYF | TGTGCCAGCAGCAAAAAGCCCCCCACAGGTACCTACGAGCAGTACTTC | 16 | - | TRBJ2-7 | - | TRBV21-1
CASSSSNNEQFF | TGTGCCAGCAGCTCCAGTAACAATGAGCAGTTCTTC | 12 | - | TRBJ2-1 | - | TRBV7-9
CASSVVSLGMGGQVGEAFF | TGTGCCAGCAGCGTAGTATCCCTAGGGATGGGGGGACAGGTTGGTGAAGCTTTCTTT | 19 | TRBD1 | TRBJ1-1 | few | TRBV9
CASSAITSGSSYEQYF | TGTGCCAGCAGTGCCATAACTAGCGGGTCCTCCTACGAGCAGTACTTC | 16 | TRBD2 | TRBJ2-7 | - | TRBV2
CAWSVGTGSRYGYTF | TGTGCCTGGAGTGTTGGGACAGGCTCCCGCTATGGCTACACCTTC | 15 | TRBD1 | TRBJ1-2 | few | TRBV30
CASRDPGTSGRADEYF | TGTGCCAGCAGGGACCCCGGGACTAGCGGGAGGGCCGATGAGTATTTT | 16 | TRBD2 | TRBJ2-3 | - | TRBV2
CAWTLQVNTEAFF | TGTGCCTGGACCCTTCAGGTGAACACTGAAGCTTTCTTT | 13 | - | TRBJ1-1 | - | TRBV30
CANSLEISGEQYF | TGTGCCAACAGCTTGGAGATCTCGGGGGAGCAGTACTTC | 13 | - | TRBJ2-7 | - | TRBV5-6
CASSLVGELPHEQYF | TGTGCCAGCAGCTTGGTTGGCGAACTACCCCACGAGCAGTACTTC | 15 | - | TRBJ2-7 | - | TRBV5-5
CASSLGTEPYGYTF | TGTGCCAGCAGCTTAGGGACAGAGCCCTATGGCTACACCTTC | 14 | - | TRBJ1-2 | - | TRBV7-8
CASSRNGMADEQYF | TGTGCCAGCTCACGGAACGGGATGGCCGACGAGCAGTACTTC | 14 | - | TRBJ2-7 | - | TRBV18
CASSLGGSNQPQHF | TGTGCCAGCAGTTTGGGGGGTAGCAATCAGCCCCAGCATTTT | 14 | - | TRBJ1-5 | - | TRBV28
CASSYFSPQGYYEQYF | TGTGCCAGCAGTTACTTTTCCCCTCAGGGTTACTACGAGCAGTACTTC | 16 | - | TRBJ2-7 | - | TRBV6-5
CASSIGPGTMIYNEQFF | TGTGCCAGTAGTATAGGACCCGGGACAATGATCTACAATGAGCAGTTCTTC | 17 | - | TRBJ2-1 | - | TRBV19
CASSLIEGSYNSPLHF | TGTGCCAGCAGTCTGATCGAGGGATCCTATAATTCACCCCTCCACTTT | 16 | - | TRBJ1-6 | - | TRBV28
CASRSPGQGAYEQYF | TGTGCCAGCAGATCCCCGGGACAGGGGGCCTACGAGCAGTACTTC | 15 | TRBD1 | TRBJ2-7 | - | TRBV6-5
CASSLTGGEYEQYF | TGTGCCAGCAGCTTGACAGGGGGAGAGTACGAGCAGTACTTC | 14 | TRBD1 | TRBJ2-7 | - | TRBV11-2
CASRDPGQGAGNTIYF | TGTGCCAGCAGGGATCCGGGACAGGGAGCCGGAAACACCATATATTTT | 16 | TRBD1 | TRBJ1-3 | - | TRBV6-6
CASSRRTESTNEKLFF | TGTGCCAGTAGTAGAAGGACTGAGTCAACTAATGAAAAACTGTTTTTT | 16 | - | TRBJ1-4 | - | TRBV19
CASRLKSAGTGSSEAFF | TGCGCCAGCAGACTCAAATCAGCGGGGACAGGGTCTTCGGAAGCTTTCTTT | 17 | TRBD1 | TRBJ1-1 | few | TRBV5-1
CASSAWTGSTDTQYF | TGTGCCAGCAGCGCCTGGACAGGGAGCACAGATACGCAGTATTTT | 15 | TRBD1 | TRBJ2-3 | once | TRBV7-2
CASSLGQVINSPLHF | TGTGCCAGCAGCTTGGGGCAGGTGATTAATTCACCCCTCCACTTT | 15 | - | TRBJ1-6 | - | TRBV5-8
CASSPREANTEAFF | TGTGCCAGCTCACCACGTGAAGCGAACACTGAAGCTTTCTTT | 14 | - | TRBJ1-1 | once | TRBV18
CASSRGSGVSYEQYF | TGTGCCAGCAGCCGCGGTAGCGGGGTCTCCTACGAGCAGTACTTC | 15 | TRBD2 | TRBJ2-7 | few | TRBV7-2
CAWSLGGSGGLGAQYF | TGTGCCTGGAGCCTAGGGGGTAGCGGGGGCCTAGGGGCCCAGTACTTC | 16 | TRBD2 | TRBJ2-5 | - | TRBV30
CASSLSRDRYDGYTF | TGTGCCAGCAGCTTGTCCCGGGACAGGTACGATGGCTACACCTTC | 15 | TRBD1 | TRBJ1-2 | - | TRBV7-2
CASSVYTYEQYF | TGTGCCAGCAGTGTCTATACCTACGAGCAGTACTTC | 12 | - | TRBJ2-7 | - | TRBV6-1
CASSFHGQGADTEAFF | TGTGCCAGCAGCTTTCACGGACAGGGGGCCGACACTGAAGCTTTCTTT | 16 | TRBD1 | TRBJ1-1 | few | TRBV5-6
CASTKTPGQSLQETQYF | TGTGCCAGCACCAAAACCCCGGGACAATCCTTACAAGAGACCCAGTACTTC | 17 | - | TRBJ2-5 | - | TRBV5-4